This TCR beta chain comes out of a study of shared clonotypes between healthy human individuals. General observations from the study: Generally, estimated richness proved larger in naive subsets than it did in memory subsets.

Germline V gene sequence: CDR1 SGHRS, CDR2 YFSETQ. The CDR3 is 17 amino acids. Losses at the gene ends were 0 bases for V and 5 bases for J; bases not matched to a gene: 11. To note about this clone: Its antigen is still unknown.

It was around 190 ng DNA, around 32,000 T cell genomes, that sorted-subset replicate PCRs used. As handled by the study authors: Junction-only immunoSEQ sequences carried no quality scores, so filtering differed. Sequencing used immunoSEQ multiplex PCR; TCRdb keeps in-frame clones, though not all of them. Clonal size and the V and J genes are those of that table, whereas D and trimming came from the DNA. The table has roughly 2.5 million clones, more than 80% seen once; the top ten hold over 0.12%. The chain has TRBV5-1 and TRBJ1-2; 9 nucleotides line up with TRBD1. The source is a man aged 18 to 30 in good health. The sequencing sample was made of naive CD4+ T cells sorted from blood. Subset indicated: CD45RA+ positively selected. The CDR3 loop is CASSLEGQGSHSYGYTF. The CDR3 nucleotides are TGCGCCAGCAGCTTGGAGGGACAGGGTTCCCATAGTTATGGCTACACCTTC.